The next 13 T cell receptor beta chains were all read from a single sample in a study of T cells after yellow fever vaccination. A single record per CDR3 protein comes from TCRdb applying MiXCR to the 5' RACE reads. The sample lists about 330,000 distinct CDR3 sequences, around 6.8% occurring once. The source material was PBMCs, sampled more than 40 days after the first yellow fever vaccination. These receptors originate from a man younger than 35 who received the YFV17D yellow fever vaccine.

This clonotype was counted between two and nine times. The chain is built from TRBV7-9 and TRBJ1-2; possible D gene TRBD1, 5 bases. Per germline, CDR1 SEHNR and CDR2 FQNEAQ (reference sequence). The CDR3 totals 13 residues. Deletions cut 11 bases from V and 2 bases from J, with 15 bases between. CDR3: CAGGRGENYGYTF. The CDR3 DNA sequence: TGTGCCGGGGGGAGGGGTGAAAACTATGGCTACACCTTC.

This clonotype was seen only a few times. The rearrangement links TRBV7-2 to TRBJ1-5; D unclear. Trimming stripped 3 bases from V and 1 base from J, with 10 bases between. The CDR3 runs 15 residues. Germline CDR1 reads SGHTA; CDR2 reads FQGNSA. The CDR3 spells CASSFSDGSNQPQHF. CDR3 nucleotides: TGTGCCAGCAGCTTCTCTGACGGGAGCAATCAGCCCCAGCATTTT.

The gene calls are TRBV20-1 and TRBJ1-4; D is undetermined. Germline-derived CDR1 and CDR2 are DFQATT and SNEGSKA (reference sequence). Trimming shortened V by 6 bases and J by 8 bases, and 19 bases separated the two germline ends. This CDR3 comprises 14 residues. CDR3 coding DNA: TGCAGTGCGTTTACGGAAGTCCGTTGGGAAAAACTGTTTTTT. This gives the protein CSAFTEVRWEKLFF.

The gene calls are TRBV11-3 and TRBJ2-1, with D perhaps TRBD1 or TRBD2 (5 bases each). This CDR3 comprises 14 residues. Germline V lookup: CDR1 SGHNT, CDR2 YENEEA. Trimming took 5 bases from V and 8 from J, leaving 16 bases between them. Here the CDR3 reads CASSLGAQRHEQFF. CDR3 sequence (DNA): TGTGCCAGCAGCCTCGGGGCCCAGCGGCATGAGCAGTTCTTC.

This clonotype came up a few times. This chain links TRBV6-5 with TRBJ2-3; no definite D call. The germline V gene has CDR1 MNHEY and CDR2 SVGAGI. The CDR3 extends over 14 amino acids. V lost 2 bases to trimming and J lost 1 base, with 7 bases between them. Here the CDR3 reads CASSYIHGTDTQYF. CDR3 DNA sequence: TGTGCCAGCAGTTACATCCACGGCACAGATACGCAGTATTTT.

This clonotype was seen only a few times. The V call is TRBV2, the J call TRBJ2-3; 10 nucleotides align to TRBD2. Trimming cost V 6 bases and J 4 bases; bases outside gene matches: 7. The V gene's germline CDR1 is SNHLY and CDR2 FYNNEI. CDR3 length equals 15 residues. In DNA, the CDR3 is TGTGCCAGCAGCGTCCTAGCGGGGGTGTCAGATACGCAGTATTTT. Translated: CASSVLAGVSDTQYF.

This clonotype occurred many times. V and J are TRBV4-3 and TRBJ2-3; perhaps TRBD2 as D (5 bases). Trimming left V 3 bases short and J 8 bases short, with 18 bases between. This CDR3 spans 15 amino acids. Germline loops: CDR1 LGHNA, CDR2 YSLEER. This CDR3 reads CASSQSGGFYGTQYF. Here the CDR3 DNA reads TGCGCCAGCAGCCAGTCAGGCGGGTTCTACGGTACGCAGTATTTT.

This clonotype has more than one count but fewer than ten. The gene calls are TRBV20-1 and TRBJ2-7, with D possibly TRBD2 on 7 matching bases. From germline, CDR1 is DFQATT and CDR2 SNEGSKA (reference sequence). V was shortened by 0 bases and J by 6 bases, with 15 bases between the two germline ends. The CDR3 contains 14 residues. The CDR3 region is CSARDSGGPLEQYF. The CDR3 nucleotides are TGCAGTGCTAGAGATTCCGGGGGGCCCCTCGAGCAGTACTTC.

This clonotype has at least ten counts. The chain employs TRBV2 and TRBJ2-1; 13 nucleotides align to TRBD2. The length of the CDR3 is 17 residues. With V trimmed by 4 bases and J by 4 bases, 7 bases remained unmatched. Germline V gene lookup returns CDR1 SNHLY and CDR2 FYNNEI. For the CDR3, the DNA is TGTGCCAGCAGTGTGTCCCTACTAGCGGGGGGGTACAATGAGCAGTTCTTC. It is translated as CASSVSLLAGGYNEQFF.

This clonotype was found a few times. V and J are TRBV30 and TRBJ2-3; D might be TRBD1 (5 bases). The CDR3 is 15 residues long. V gave up 1 base and J gave up 2 bases, with 13 bases separating them. The germline CDR1 and CDR2 sequences are GTSNPN and SVGIG (reference sequence). In DNA form, the CDR3 reads TGTGCCTGGAGTGCCGGACAAGAATTCACAGATACGCAGTATTTT. It yields the protein CAWSAGQEFTDTQYF. The full variable domain, its missing parts supplied by reference TRBV30 and TRBJ2-3, is SQTIHQWPATLVQPVGSPLSLECTVEGTSNPNLYWYRQAAGRGLQLLFYSVGIGQISSEVPQNLSASRPQDRQFILSSKKLLLSDSGFYLCAWSAGQEFTDTQYFGPGTRLTVL.

This clonotype appeared a few times. V and J are TRBV7-2 and TRBJ2-3; TRBD1 matches at 9 bases. Germline CDR1 and CDR2: SGHTA and FQGNSA. The length of the CDR3 is 15 residues. Trimming cost V 7 bases and J 5 bases; bases outside gene matches: 10. This CDR3 is CASNPGQGVRDTQYF. CDR3 sequence (DNA): TGTGCCAGCAATCCGGGACAGGGAGTTAGAGATACGCAGTATTTT. The full variable domain, in which reference TRBV7-2 and TRBJ2-3 provide the parts outside the CDR3, is GAGVSQSPSNKVTEKGKDVELRCDPISGHTALYWYRQSLGQGLEFLIYFQGNSAPDKSGLPSDRFSAERTGGSVSTLTIQRTQQEDSAVYLCASNPGQGVRDTQYFGPGTRLTVL.

This clonotype came up many times. The V and J genes are TRBV7-2 and TRBJ2-1; D ambiguous. Trimming cost V 3 bases and J 5 bases, with 8 bases left between them. The CDR3 length is 13 residues. The germline V gene has CDR1 SGHTA and CDR2 FQGNSA. The CDR3 here is CASSFSRDNEQFF. The CDR3 coding sequence is TGTGCCAGCAGCTTCTCCCGGGACAATGAGCAGTTCTTC. Variable domain in full (rest from reference TRBV7-2 and TRBJ2-1): GAGVSQSPSNKVTEKGKDVELRCDPISGHTALYWYRQSLGQGLEFLIYFQGNSAPDKSGLPSDRFSAERTGGSVSTLTIQRTQQEDSAVYLCASSFSRDNEQFFGPGTRLTVL.

This clonotype was counted between two and nine times. The chain couples TRBV18 to TRBJ1-6; 7 bases line up with TRBD1. This CDR3 spans 16 amino acids. V was pared by 6 bases and J by 3 bases, with 8 bases of the junction left unmatched. CDR1 is KGHSH, CDR2 LQKENI, per germline. CDR3 bases: TGTGCCAGCTCGAAAAACCCAGGGGGCTATAATTCACCCCTCCACTTT. Protein: CASSKNPGGYNSPLHF.